Following are 4 T cell receptor beta chains from one sample sequenced in a study of tissue T cells after allogeneic stem cell transplantation. Here immunoSEQ multiplex PCR was the method, and the copy in TCRdb shows in-frame clones only, minus some. The table has roughly 50,000 clones, over 65% seen once; the top ten hold around 0.67%. The specimen was sorted cells pooled from one or two spleens. The receptor source for this set is a pool of C57BL/6 mice in good health.

In regard to this clone: Gene names are the mouse ones. Read coverage stops 1 residue before the CDR3 terminus; the germline J gene supplies the remainder. V and J are TRBV24 and TRBJ1-4; D unresolved. Germline CDR1 KGHTA, CDR2 FRNEEI. This CDR3 is built from 19 residues. V was cut by 0 bases and J by 3 bases, with 20 bases left in between. The CDR3 loop reads CASSLYPREGRAANERLFF. CDR3 DNA (partial): TGTGCCAGCAGTCTGTATCCTCGGGAGGGAAGAGCGGCCAACGAAAGATTATTT.

Regarding this clone: Here the gene names and germline are mouse. The CDR3 end lies 1 residue beyond the end of the read and is filled in from the germline J gene. The rearrangement links TRBV3 to TRBJ2-5, with 9 nucleotides matching TRBD1. This CDR3 has 15 residues. J was trimmed by 5 bases and V by 4 bases; bases with no gene match: 7. Germline V gives CDR1 SNHLY, CDR2 FYNGKV (reference sequence). The DNA read from the CDR3 is TGTGCCAGCAGCTCATCGGGACAGGGAAGAGACACCCAGTAC. This encodes CASSSSGQGRDTQY. The CDR3 as a whole reads CASSSSGQGRDTQYF.

Details on this clone: Each gene name is a mouse one. Sequencing ends 1 residue short of the CDR3 end; the germline J gene provides the rest. This chain connects TRBV19 to TRBJ1-2; D perhaps matches TRBD1 (6 bases). The V gene lost 2 bases and the J gene lost 0 bases, with 8 bases spanning the gap. This CDR3 comprises 14 residues. The germline V gene has CDR1 FNHDT and CDR2 SITEND (reference sequence). CDR3 bases read: TGTGCCAGCAGTATGGGGACAACAAACTCCGACTACACC. Its protein is CASSMGTTNSDYT. In full, the CDR3 reads CASSMGTTNSDYTF.

A word on this clone: These gene names are mouse names. This sample includes further DNA sequences coding for the same CDR3. Here the CDR3 reads CASSSGTGGAEQFF. The CDR3 bases that were read are TGTGCCAGCTCCTCCGGGACAGGGGGCGCTGAGCAGTTC. The gene calls are TRBV12-2 and TRBJ2-1, with 12 nucleotides matching TRBD1. The read gets to within 1 residue of the CDR3 end, and the germline J gene fills in the rest. The CDR3 spans 14 residues. CDR1 is SGHLS and CDR2 is HYDKME in the germline V gene. Trimming at V came to 4 bases and at J to 7 bases, leaving 4 bases not matched to a gene.